The rows below give T cell receptor beta chains drawn from one sample of a study of OX40 agonist ivuxolimab in advanced cancers. Assay used: immunoSEQ multiplex PCR; TCRdb lists only in-frame clones, some missing. The table includes 20,000 to 25,000 clones, 70% to 90% detected once. Sequencing used CD4+ or CD8+ T cells sorted from blood, obtained in a trial of the OX40 agonist ivuxolimab. These receptors were taken from an adult with an advanced solid tumor such as melanoma, head and neck, liver or kidney cancer. CDR3s include the opening cysteine and the closing phenylalanine or tryptophan. A D gene is named only where the DNA matches it firmly. Clone size is given for some rows only: seen once, a few or many times, or a class if the clone is expanded.

clone_size j_call v_call d_call cdr3_aa cdr3_nt
- TRBJ2-1 TRBV28 - CASSLIGAWDNEQFF TGTGCCAGCAGTTTAATCGGGGCCTGGGACAATGAGCAGTTCTTC
- TRBJ2-7 TRBV10-1 TRBD1 CASGQGPYEQYF TGCGCCAGCGGACAGGGCCCCTACGAGCAGTACTTC
- TRBJ2-7 TRBV5-4 - CASSLVFGSLSYEQYF TGTGCCAGCAGCTTGGTTTTTGGCTCTCTCTCCTACGAGCAGTACTTC
- TRBJ1-1 TRBV9 TRBD1 CASSLSQGELDTEAFF TGTGCCAGCAGCCTTTCTCAGGGGGAATTGGACACTGAAGCTTTCTTT
- TRBJ1-1 TRBV29-1 - CSVVSGTEAFF TGCAGCGTTGTGAGTGGGACTGAAGCTTTCTTT
- TRBJ2-5 TRBV6-5 - CASSLLGYQETQYF TGTGCCAGCAGTTTGTTGGGGTACCAAGAGACCCAGTACTTC
- TRBJ2-7 TRBV9 - CASSVGRPVDYEQYF TGTGCCAGCAGCGTAGGCAGGCCGGTTGACTACGAGCAGTACTTC
- TRBJ1-2 TRBV4-1 - CASSQVPERVYGYTF TGCGCCAGCAGCCAAGTACCCGAGAGGGTCTATGGCTACACCTTC
- TRBJ2-2 TRBV11-1 - CASSLGVTGELFF TGTGCCAGCAGCTTAGGGGTCACCGGGGAGCTGTTTTTT
- TRBJ1-1 TRBV27 - CASRQAAEAFF TGTGCCAGCCGACAGGCTGCTGAAGCTTTCTTT
- TRBJ2-7 TRBV9 - CASSVRWGLEYEQYF TGTGCCAGCAGCGTACGATGGGGCTTAGAGTACGAGCAGTACTTC
- TRBJ2-7 TRBV6-5 TRBD1 CASRTGTGVGYEQYF TGTGCCAGCAGAACCGGGACAGGGGTTGGCTACGAGCAGTACTTC
few TRBJ1-5 TRBV28 - CASRRLPTGYSNQPQHF TGTGCCAGCAGGCGACTACCGACAGGTTATAGCAATCAGCCCCAGCATTTT
- TRBJ2-1 TRBV11-2 - CASSITGGSYNEQFF TGTGCCAGCAGCATTACAGGAGGCTCCTACAATGAGCAGTTCTTC
- TRBJ1-6 TRBV21-1 - CACFALHF TGTGCCTGCTTCGCCCTCCACTTT
- TRBJ2-1 TRBV7-2 - CASSLYTGTPDGDEQFF TGTGCCAGCAGCTTATATACCGGGACACCAGACGGGGATGAGCAGTTCTTC
- TRBJ1-1 TRBV19 - CASSVSPMNTEAFF TGTGCCAGTAGTGTCAGCCCTATGAACACTGAAGCTTTCTTT
- TRBJ2-7 TRBV27 - CASSPQQGSREQYF TGTGCCAGCAGCCCCCAGCAGGGATCGCGGGAGCAGTACTTC
- TRBJ2-5 TRBV10-3 - CAISGTSLGETQYF TGTGCCATCAGTGGGACGAGCTTGGGAGAGACCCAGTACTTC
- TRBJ1-4 TRBV18 TRBD1 CASSPLGQFNEKLFF TGTGCCAGCTCACCATTGGGACAGTTTAATGAAAAACTGTTTTTT
- TRBJ2-7 TRBV28 - CASSLFRASSYEQYF TGTGCCAGCAGTTTATTCCGGGCGAGCTCCTACGAGCAGTACTTC
- TRBJ2-3 TRBV28 - CASRTGLAEGGTDTQYF TGTGCCAGCAGGACTGGGTTAGCGGAGGGGGGCACAGATACGCAGTATTTT
- TRBJ1-4 TRBV6-5 TRBD1 CASSYSIGTGGEKLFF TGTGCCAGCAGTTACTCGATCGGGACAGGGGGAGAAAAACTGTTTTTT
few TRBJ1-2 TRBV28 TRBD1 CASRTQGADGYTF TGTGCCAGCAGAACACAGGGGGCGGATGGCTACACCTTC